One and the same sample provided the 28 T cell receptor beta chains below, sequenced in a study of T-cell memory formation after mild COVID-19. TCRdb re-derived calls from the 5' RACE reads in MiXCR, one entry per CDR3 protein. The sample lists 150,000 to 200,000 distinct CDR3 sequences; roughly 13% were seen once. The sample was PBMCs or a T cell subset sorted from them (not recorded which). The origin of the receptors is a man between 18 and 29 years old who had mild COVID-19 (a few samples of this study predate the infection). Cell type and time point are not known.

The chain recombines TRBV5-1 with TRBJ2-3, with 11 bases lining up with TRBD2. The V gene's germline CDR1 is SGHRS and CDR2 YFSETQ. The CDR3 runs 16 residues. V was pared by 0 bases and J by 6 bases, with 6 bases of the junction left unmatched. The CDR3 sequence is CASSLDLAGGPDTQYF. CDR3 DNA sequence: TGCGCCAGCAGCTTGGATCTAGCGGGGGGACCGGATACGCAGTATTTT.

The V and J genes are TRBV18 and TRBJ1-4; no firm D call. Germline V gene data show CDR1 as KGHSH and CDR2 as LQKENI. Trimming shortened V by 3 bases and J by 8 bases, and 4 bases separated the two germline ends. This CDR3 contains 11 residues. The CDR3 DNA is TGTGCCAGCTCACCTCGAGAAAAACTGTTTTTT. This encodes CASSPREKLFF.

The chain employs TRBV20-1 and TRBJ2-5; 9 bases agree with TRBD2. Unmatched junction bases numbered 13, after V lost 6 bases and J lost 5 bases. CDR1 and CDR2 (germline): DFQATT, SNEGSKA (reference sequence). The CDR3 runs to 15 residues. Written as DNA, the CDR3 is TGCAGTGCAACGGGGCGCGGGGGGGCCGAGGAGACCCAGTACTTC. Its translation: CSATGRGGAEETQYF.

The chain uses TRBV7-9 and TRBJ1-1; TRBD1 might be the D (5 bases). This CDR3 contains 14 residues. The ends were cut back, 2 bases at V and 3 bases at J, with 10 bases in the middle. Germline CDR1 SEHNR, CDR2 FQNEAQ (reference sequence). The CDR3 loop reads CASSLKGRDTEAFF. For the CDR3, the DNA is TGTGCCAGCAGCTTAAAGGGGCGAGACACTGAAGCTTTCTTT. Supplemented by reference TRBV7-9 and TRBJ1-1, the full variable domain reads DTGVSQNPRHKITKRGQNVTFRCDPISEHNRLYWYRQTLGQGPEFLTYFQNEAQLEKSRLLSDRFSAERPKGSFSTLEIQRTEQGDSAMYLCASSLKGRDTEAFFGQGTRLTVV.

The chain recombines TRBV7-9 with TRBJ1-6, with 11 bases aligning to TRBD1. Germline V gives CDR1 SEHNR, CDR2 FQNEAQ (reference sequence). V lost 8 bases, J lost 3 bases, and 6 bases stayed unmatched. This CDR3 region has 16 residues. The CDR3 DNA reads TGTGCCAGCGCTAGGGGGACAGGGGGCTATAATTCACCCCTCCACTTT. Translated: CASARGTGGYNSPLHF.

The rearrangement joins TRBV5-1 to TRBJ2-2, with D maybe TRBD1 (6 bases). The CDR3 sequence is 16 residues long. The germline CDR1 and CDR2 sequences are SGHRS and YFSETQ. V shed 1 base and J shed 2 bases, with 12 bases lying between them. CDR3 in DNA: TGCGCCAGCAGCTTGAGGGGGACCACCAACACCGGGGAGCTGTTTTTT. Translation gives CASSLRGTTNTGELFF.

The V call is TRBV7-9, the J call TRBJ1-1, with TRBD1 as a possible D gene (6 bases). V was clipped by 1 base and J by 4 bases, with 16 bases between them. CDR1 is SEHNR and CDR2 is FQNEAQ in the germline V gene (reference sequence). There are 16 residues in the CDR3. CDR3 coding DNA: TGTGCCAGCAGCTTAGGTACAGGGATCGAGGTCACTGAAGCTTTCTTT. As protein: CASSLGTGIEVTEAFF.

This rearrangement joins TRBV5-4 to TRBJ2-3; 10 bases agree with TRBD2. Germline V CDR1 and CDR2: SGHNT, YYREEE (reference sequence). With 5 bases clipped from V and 8 bases from J, the junction kept 17 bases outside the gene matches. There are 17 residues in the CDR3. For the CDR3, the DNA is TGTGCCAGCAGTCCACCGCTAGCGGGGGCAGATGCGGGTACGCAGTATTTT. Its protein is CASSPPLAGADAGTQYF.

This chain links TRBV10-1 with TRBJ2-5, with a weak D call TRBD1 (6 bases). The germline V and J ends were trimmed by 4 bases and 2 bases, with 8 bases remaining between them. This CDR3 has 13 residues. CDR1 is WNHNN and CDR2 is SYGVQD in the germline V gene (reference sequence). CDR3 nucleotide sequence: TGCGCCAGCAGTGGACAGGTTCAAGAGACCCAGTACTTC. Encoded protein: CASSGQVQETQYF.

The chain combines TRBV7-9 with TRBJ2-7; 10 bases fit TRBD1. CDR1 is SEHNR, CDR2 FQNEAQ, per germline (reference sequence). V shed 9 bases, J shed 3 bases, and the junction held 8 bases outside the gene matches. The CDR3 extends over 14 amino acids. The CDR3 region is CARITGTGDYEQYF. The DNA for the CDR3 is TGTGCCAGGATTACCGGGACAGGGGACTACGAGCAGTACTTC.

The V call is TRBV28, the J call TRBJ2-7, with D maybe TRBD2 (5 bases). V was shortened by 6 bases and J by 3 bases, with 12 bases between the two germline ends. Germline V gives CDR1 MDHEN, CDR2 SYDVKM. The CDR3 runs to 13 residues. For the CDR3, the DNA is TGTGCCAGCAGAGATCGGGGATTCTACGAGCAGTACGTC. It codes for CASRDRGFYEQYV.

This clonotype showed up just a few times. The V and J genes are TRBV5-5 and TRBJ1-1, with D possibly being TRBD1 (5 bases). The V end lost 4 bases, the J end lost 5 bases, and 18 bases lay between the germline ends. CDR3 length: 15 residues. The germline V gene encodes CDR1 SGHKS and CDR2 YYEKEE (reference sequence). The CDR3 spells CASSPTGRPGTEAFF. DNA for the CDR3: TGTGCCAGCAGCCCAACGGGGCGGCCGGGGACTGAAGCTTTCTTT.

The rearrangement joins TRBV7-2 to TRBJ2-3, with D unclear. The CDR3 contains 15 residues. With 2 bases removed from V and 1 base from J, the gap between germline ends came to 10 bases. The germline V gene encodes CDR1 SGHTA and CDR2 FQGNSA. The CDR3 here is CASSLRLKRTDTQYF. The CDR3 coding sequence is TGTGCCAGCAGCTTACGGTTGAAACGCACAGATACGCAGTATTTT.

CDR3 residues: CASSASSGGTDTQYF. Here the CDR3 DNA reads TGTGCCAGCAGTGCCTCTAGCGGGGGGACAGATACGCAGTATTTT. V gene TRBV6-4 combines with J gene TRBJ2-3; TRBD2 matches 11 bases. V shed 4 bases and J 3 bases; nucleotides not matched to a gene: 3. CDR1 is MRHNA and CDR2 is SNTAGT in the germline V gene. This CDR3 is built from 15 residues.

This clonotype was seen only a few times. The chain is built from TRBV5-1 and TRBJ2-3, with TRBD2 as a possible D gene (7 bases). Trimming cost V 0 bases and J 3 bases, with 11 bases left between them. The CDR3 is 15 residues long. Germline lookup yields CDR1 SGHRS and CDR2 YFSETQ. The CDR3 protein is CASSLGAGATDTQYF. CDR3 DNA: TGCGCCAGCAGCTTGGGTGCGGGGGCAACAGATACGCAGTATTTT.

This clonotype was detected ten times or more. J is TRBJ2-3 and V is TRBV7-2, with D unclear. This CDR3 region has 13 residues. CDR1 SGHTA and CDR2 FQGNSA come from the germline V gene. Trimming cost V 1 base and J 6 bases, with 8 bases left between them. CDR3: CASSLESWDTQYF. As DNA, the CDR3 is TGTGCCAGCAGCTTAGAGTCTTGGGATACGCAGTATTTT.

This clonotype appeared a few times. CDR3 DNA sequence: TGCGCCAGCAGCTTGGCCGACTCCCAAGAGACCCAGTACTTC. Translated: CASSLADSQETQYF. The chain couples TRBV5-1 to TRBJ2-5; D uncertain. V gave up 0 bases and J gave up 1 base, with 7 bases separating them. The CDR3 runs to 14 residues. Germline assignment: CDR1 SGHRS and CDR2 YFSETQ.

In regard to this clonotype: Relative to the germline gene, one junction end is altered; a read error may explain this. This chain links TRBV7-7 with TRBJ2-5; 10 positions match TRBD2. CDR3 size: 18 residues. Germline loops: CDR1 SSHAT, CDR2 FNYEAQ (reference sequence). CDR3 region: CASSLVAVASGGGETQYF. The CDR3 DNA reads as TGTGCTAGCAGCTTAGTAGCGGTGGCTAGCGGGGGTGGTGAGACCCAGTACTTC.

The rearrangement uses TRBV12-3 or TRBV12-4 and TRBJ2-5, with D possibly being TRBD1 (7 bases). V dropped 2 bases and J dropped 1 base, with 11 bases sitting between them. This CDR3 has 15 amino acids. The CDR3 DNA follows: TGTGCCAGCAGTTTACAGGGGGGCTTCCAAGAGACCCAGTACTTC. This gives the protein CASSLQGGFQETQYF.

This clonotype occurred a few times. Written as DNA, the CDR3 is TGTGCCAGCGCCCCTACCGGGACAGCCTACAATGAGCAGTTCTTC. Translated, it gives CASAPTGTAYNEQFF. J is TRBJ2-1 and V is TRBV12-3 or TRBV12-4, with 7 bases fitting TRBD1. The trim removed 8 bases at V and 2 bases at J, leaving 9 bases unmatched. This CDR3 contains 15 residues.

There are many counts of this clonotype. V and J are TRBV5-1 and TRBJ1-6; 8 bases match TRBD1. CDR1 is SGHRS, CDR2 YFSETQ, per germline. The CDR3 sequence is 14 residues long. The V gene end was trimmed by 0 bases and the J gene end by 7 bases; junction bases not matched to a gene: 0. CDR3 sequence: CASSLGQGNSPLHF. The CDR3 DNA follows: TGCGCCAGCAGCTTGGGACAGGGGAATTCACCCCTCCACTTT.

The V call is TRBV7-9, the J call TRBJ1-6; D perhaps matches TRBD1 (6 bases). Germline values: CDR1 SEHNR, CDR2 FQNEAQ (reference sequence). Deletions cut 5 bases from V and 7 bases from J, with 18 bases between. The CDR3 sequence is 16 residues long. CDR3 bases: TGTGCCAGCAGCCGGGTGCTGGGGACACAGAATTCACCCCTCCACTTT. Its protein is CASSRVLGTQNSPLHF.

This clonotype was observed a few times. The CDR3 is CASAEQLGSPLHF. CDR3 bases: TGTGCTAGCGCCGAACAGTTAGGATCACCCCTCCACTTT. V and J are TRBV7-7 and TRBJ1-6; the D is unclear. This CDR3 spans 13 amino acids. Per the germline V gene, CDR1 is SSHAT and CDR2 is FNYEAQ (reference sequence).

This clonotype was detected many times. The CDR3 DNA follows: TGCAGCGTTGAAGGTCAGGGTTCAGGAAGTTACGAGCAGTACTTC. Amino acid sequence: CSVEGQGSGSYEQYF. The chain couples TRBV29-1 to TRBJ2-7; D may be TRBD1 (5 bases). The germline CDR1 and CDR2 sequences are SQVTM and ANQGSEA. The CDR3 totals 15 residues. Trimming cost V 1 base and J 4 bases, with 17 bases left between them.

This clonotype was observed at least ten times. V gene TRBV7-2 combines with J gene TRBJ2-2; D is unclear. Germline V lookup: CDR1 SGHTA, CDR2 FQGNSA. The CDR3 has 15 residues. V shed 1 base and J shed 5 bases, with 11 bases lying between them. In DNA form, the CDR3 reads TGTGCCAGCAGCTTAGTAGTATTAGTTACCGGGGAGCTGTTTTTT. Amino acids: CASSLVVLVTGELFF. Full variable domain (rest looked up from reference TRBV7-2 and TRBJ2-2): GAGVSQSPSNKVTEKGKDVELRCDPISGHTALYWYRQSLGQGLEFLIYFQGNSAPDKSGLPSDRFSAERTGGSVSTLTIQRTQQEDSAVYLCASSLVVLVTGELFFGEGSRLTVL.

This clonotype appeared a few times. The chain employs TRBV20-1 and TRBJ2-7, with D unclear. V was pared by 5 bases and J by 7 bases, with 18 bases between. The CDR3 runs 13 residues. From germline, CDR1 is DFQATT and CDR2 SNEGSKA (reference sequence). The DNA for the CDR3 is TGCAGTGCTCCTGGGCCAGGTCCTAGGGAGCAGTACTTC. As protein: CSAPGPGPREQYF.

The table lists this clonotype with a few counts. The chain couples TRBV12-3 or TRBV12-4 to TRBJ2-2, with 8 bases lining up with TRBD2. The CDR3 sequence is 14 residues long. V shed 6 bases, J shed 6 bases, and the junction held 6 bases outside the gene matches. Here the CDR3 reads CASRPRSGAGELFF. The CDR3 nucleotides are TGTGCCAGCAGGCCCCGTAGCGGGGCCGGGGAGCTGTTTTTT.

This clonotype was detected many times. The chain couples TRBV7-9 to TRBJ1-2; 12 bases are a match to TRBD1. The ends lost 5 bases at V and 2 bases at J; junction bases unmatched: 6. Germline lookup yields CDR1 SEHNR and CDR2 FQNEAQ (reference sequence). The CDR3 is 16 amino acids. Written as DNA, the CDR3 is TGTGCCAGCAGCCCGCGGGACAGGGGGCGCAACTATGGCTACACCTTC. Translating gives CASSPRDRGRNYGYTF.